A selection of T cell receptor beta chains follows, all from one sample in a study. Each CDR3 protein is one row after TCRdb ran MiXCR on the 5' RACE reads. The sample lists tens of thousands of distinct CDR3 sequences, roughly a sixth seen once, with around 2% in the top ten. The sequencing input was naive CD4+ T cells sorted from blood. These receptors were taken from a female donor with breast cancer. CDR3s include the opening cysteine and the closing phenylalanine or tryptophan. The D gene is left open where the match is weak. Some rows mark clone size as missing; the rest say once, few, many or name a class of expanded clone.

few	TRBV5-1	TRBD2	TRBJ2-7	11	TGCGCCAGCGGGCTAGCGGGAGTTAAGTACTTC	CASGLAGVKYF
NA	TRBV7-8	TRBD1	TRBJ1-1	13	TGTGCCAGCAGCTACAGGGGAAGGGTTGGAGCTTTCTTT	CASSYRGRVGAFF
few	TRBV18	NA	TRBJ2-3	11	TGTGCCAGCTCACCGGAGAACACGCAGTATTTT	CASSPENTQYF
NA	TRBV18	NA	TRBJ1-2	12	TGTGCCAGCTCCCCAAACAGGGATGGCTACACCTTC	CASSPNRDGYTF
NA	TRBV19	NA	TRBJ1-1	14	TGTGCCAGTAGTGGATGGACAGCGAACACTGAAGCTTTCTTT	CASSGWTANTEAFF
NA	TRBV5-1	NA	TRBJ2-3	15	TGCGCCAGCAGCTTGGATACCGACAGAACAGATACGCAGTATTTT	CASSLDTDRTDTQYF
few	TRBV5-1	TRBD2	TRBJ2-3	17	TGCGCCAGCAGCTTTATCCCGACTAGCCCGAGGACAGATACGCAGTATTTT	CASSFIPTSPRTDTQYF
NA	TRBV7-9	NA	TRBJ1-2	13	TGTGCCAGCAGCTTGCAGACGGACTATGGCTACACCTTC	CASSLQTDYGYTF
once	TRBV5-6	NA	TRBJ2-1	11	TGTGCCAGCAGCTCTGACAATGAGCAGTTCTTC	CASSSDNEQFF
many	TRBV29-1	NA	TRBJ1-5	13	TGCAGCGTTGCTGGCGGTGAGGATCAGCCCCAGCATTTT	CSVAGGEDQPQHF
many	TRBV10-3	NA	TRBJ1-1	12	TGTGCCATCATGTCATACGGGGGTGAAGCTTTCTTT	CAIMSYGGEAFF
few	TRBV15	NA	TRBJ1-2	14	TGTGCCACCAGCAGAATCTCCACAAACACTGGCTACACCTTC	CATSRISTNTGYTF
many	TRBV7-6	TRBD1	TRBJ2-7	14	TGTGCCAGCAGCAATCGACAGGGAACCTACGAGCAGTACTTC	CASSNRQGTYEQYF
many	TRBV4-1	TRBD1	TRBJ2-7	14	TGCGCCAGCAGCCAAGCGGGACAGGGCTACGAGCAGTACTTC	CASSQAGQGYEQYF
NA	TRBV5-1	TRBD1	TRBJ2-7	15	TGCGCCAGCGGCGCATGGAGACAGGGTACCTACGAGCAGTACTTC	CASGAWRQGTYEQYF
NA	TRBV5-5	TRBD1	TRBJ2-7	14	TGTGCCAGCAGCCGCAGAACAGGGGAATCCGAGCAGTACTTC	CASSRRTGESEQYF
NA	TRBV6-5	TRBD2	TRBJ2-7	14	TGTGCCAGCAGTTTCGGCGGGAGTGGCTACGAGCAGTACTTC	CASSFGGSGYEQYF
NA	TRBV6-1	NA	TRBJ1-6	14	TGTGCCAGTCACCCCGGCCCAATAAATTCACCCCTCCACTTT	CASHPGPINSPLHF
NA	TRBV5-1	NA	TRBJ1-1	12	TGCGCCAGCAGTCAACCCAACACTGAAGCTTTCTTT	CASSQPNTEAFF
many	TRBV20-1	NA	TRBJ1-6	18	TGCAGTGCTAGAGATGGGGCCCGGGGGGCGCATAGGGGTTCACCCCTCCACTTT	CSARDGARGAHRGSPLHF
NA	TRBV6-1	NA	TRBJ1-5	16	NA	CASSEWAEGSNQPRHF
many	TRBV5-1	NA	TRBJ1-1	15	TGCGCCAGCAGCTCCCCAGGGAGATTGAACACTGAAGCTTTCTTT	CASSSPGRLNTEAFF
many	TRBV4-1	TRBD2	TRBJ2-1	17	TGCGCCAGCAGCCAAGATCAAGCTAGCGGGGGGGCAAATGAGCAGTTCTTC	CASSQDQASGGANEQFF